This TCR beta chain was identified in a study of monozygotic twins with inflammatory bowel disease. The CDR3 has 14 residues. TCRdb re-called the 5' RACE reads and catalogs CDR3 proteins one per entry, DNA excluded. The sample's table shows 200,000 to 250,000 distinct CDR3 sequences. The V call is TRBV12-3 or TRBV12-4, the J call TRBJ2-1; TCRdb lists TRBD2, though no DNA is available to test this call. Specimen: blood. The TCR sequence derives from a human donor with ulcerative colitis or Crohn's disease, or a healthy co-twin of an affected twin (not recorded which). The CDR3 loop reads CASAAWRDYNEQFF.